This T cell receptor (beta chain) was observed in a study of blood T cell repertoires in COVID-19. Study background: Nucleic acid was either cDNA or gDNA, and it came from T cells, B-cell-depleted T cells, or PBMCs.

In the study's own analysis: It was from reference gene primer amplification that nucleated cell counts were estimated. Sequencing was performed with immunoSEQ multiplex PCR; in TCRdb, only in-frame clones are kept and a portion is missing. That table supplies the V and J calls and clone size; D and trimming were determined from the DNA. Of 150,000 to 200,000 clones listed, approximately 80% were seen once; the top ten hold 5% to 6%. Germline lookup yields CDR1 MNHEY and CDR2 SVGAGI. This CDR3 has 14 amino acids. Trimming removed 3 bases from V and 8 bases from J, with 16 bases in between. Sequences were obtained from PBMCs or T cells enriched from blood (not recorded which). This receptor was identified in a man aged 40-55 years who had recovered from COVID-19. The V and J genes are TRBV6-5 and TRBJ1-1; D uncertain. CDR3 coding DNA: TGTGCCAGCAGTTATTCAGTACCCCCGAAAGAAGCTTTCTTT. Translating gives CASSYSVPPKEAFF.